Listed below are T cell receptor beta chains from one sample, sequenced in a study of OX40 agonist ivuxolimab in advanced cancers. Only in-frame clones appear in the TCRdb table, and some are missing; sequencing was by immunoSEQ multiplex PCR. The table includes tens of thousands of clones, more than 75% detected once. The input for sequencing was CD4+ or CD8+ T cells sorted from blood, taken in a trial of the OX40 agonist ivuxolimab. The receptors shown here come from an adult with an advanced solid tumor such as melanoma, head and neck, liver or kidney cancer. Each CDR3 is given with its conserved first and last residue. D genes are given only for firm matches. The size entry is marked missing in some rows and otherwise reads once, few, many or a size class.

v_call	d_call	clone_size	j_call	cdr3_nt	cdr3_aa
TRBV5-6	-	-	TRBJ2-5	TGTGCCAGCAGCCAGGGACTGCCGGTGGAGACCCAGTACTTC	CASSQGLPVETQYF
TRBV10-3	TRBD2	few	TRBJ2-3	TGTGCCATCAGTGACGGGACTAGCGGGAGGGCCCCAGATACGCAGTATTTT	CAISDGTSGRAPDTQYF
TRBV16	-	-	TRBJ1-2	TGTGCCAGCAGCCGAAACGGAGCCTATGGCTACACCTTC	CASSRNGAYGYTF
TRBV4-1	TRBD1	-	TRBJ2-7	TGCGCCAGCAGCCGAGACAGGGACCTAGAGCAGTACTTC	CASSRDRDLEQYF
TRBV6-5	-	-	TRBJ1-2	TGTGCCAGCAGGAAGGGGGTAGGGTTTCATGGTGGCTACACCTTC	CASRKGVGFHGGYTF
TRBV18	TRBD1	-	TRBJ2-7	TGTGCCAGCTCACTGACAGGGGACCACGAGCAGTACTTC	CASSLTGDHEQYF
TRBV4-2	TRBD2	-	TRBJ2-3	TGTGCCAGCAAAGTTACAGCGGGAGCGGGCACAGATACGCAGTATTTT	CASKVTAGAGTDTQYF
TRBV19	TRBD1	-	TRBJ2-3	TGTGCCAGTAGTGCACCGGGACAGGAAAGCACAGATACGCAGTATTTT	CASSAPGQESTDTQYF
TRBV11-3	TRBD1	once	TRBJ1-1	TGTGCCAGCAGCTCGTGGACAGGGGGGAACACTGAAGCTTTCTTT	CASSSWTGGNTEAFF
TRBV18	TRBD2	-	TRBJ2-1	TGTGCCAGCTCACCGAAAGGGACTAGCGGGAATATCAATGAGCAGTTCTTC	CASSPKGTSGNINEQFF
TRBV5-1	-	-	TRBJ1-1	TGCGCCAGCAGTTCCCCCAACACTGAAGCTTTCTTT	CASSSPNTEAFF
TRBV2	-	-	TRBJ2-1	TGTGCCAGCAGGAGGGACGTAAACAATGAGCAGTTCTTC	CASRRDVNNEQFF
TRBV5-1	TRBD2	-	TRBJ2-2	TGCGCCAGCGGTGGGACTAGCGGAGGCACCGGGGAGCTGTTTTTT	CASGGTSGGTGELFF
TRBV11-2	TRBD2	-	TRBJ2-5	TGTGCCAGCAGCTTAGATGCGGGAGAAGGGGAGACCCAGTACTTC	CASSLDAGEGETQYF